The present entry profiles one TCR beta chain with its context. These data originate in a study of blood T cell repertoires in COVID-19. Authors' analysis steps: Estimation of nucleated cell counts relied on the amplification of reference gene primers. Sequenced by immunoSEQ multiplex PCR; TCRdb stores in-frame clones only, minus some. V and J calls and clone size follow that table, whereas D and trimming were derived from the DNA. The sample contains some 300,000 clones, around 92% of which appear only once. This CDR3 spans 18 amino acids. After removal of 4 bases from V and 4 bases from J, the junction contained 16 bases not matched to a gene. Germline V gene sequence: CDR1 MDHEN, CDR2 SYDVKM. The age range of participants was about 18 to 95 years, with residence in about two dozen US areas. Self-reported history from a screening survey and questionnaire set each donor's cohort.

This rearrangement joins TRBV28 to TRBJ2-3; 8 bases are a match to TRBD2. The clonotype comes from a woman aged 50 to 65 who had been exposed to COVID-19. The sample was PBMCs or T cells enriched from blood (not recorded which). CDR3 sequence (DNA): TGTGCCAGCAGTTACCTCCCTAAGACGGGGGGGAGGGCAGATACGCAGTATTTT. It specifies CASSYLPKTGGRADTQYF.